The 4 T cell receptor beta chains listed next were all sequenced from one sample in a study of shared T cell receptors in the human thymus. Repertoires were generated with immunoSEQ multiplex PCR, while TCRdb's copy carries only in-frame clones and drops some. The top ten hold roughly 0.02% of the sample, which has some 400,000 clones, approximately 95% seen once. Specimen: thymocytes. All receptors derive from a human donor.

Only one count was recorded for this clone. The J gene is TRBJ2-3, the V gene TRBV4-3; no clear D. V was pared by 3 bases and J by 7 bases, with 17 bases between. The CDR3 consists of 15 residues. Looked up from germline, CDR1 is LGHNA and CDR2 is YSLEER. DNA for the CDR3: TGCGCCAGCAGCCATCGTCCACCCTGGGCCCATACGCAGTATTTT. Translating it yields CASSHRPPWAHTQYF.

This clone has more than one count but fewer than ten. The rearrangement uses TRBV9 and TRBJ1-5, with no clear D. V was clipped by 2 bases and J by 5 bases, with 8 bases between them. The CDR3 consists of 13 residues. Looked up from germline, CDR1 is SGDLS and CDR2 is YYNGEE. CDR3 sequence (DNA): TGTGCCAGCAGCGTTCGTGGGGATCAGCCCCAGCATTTT. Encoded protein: CASSVRGDQPQHF.

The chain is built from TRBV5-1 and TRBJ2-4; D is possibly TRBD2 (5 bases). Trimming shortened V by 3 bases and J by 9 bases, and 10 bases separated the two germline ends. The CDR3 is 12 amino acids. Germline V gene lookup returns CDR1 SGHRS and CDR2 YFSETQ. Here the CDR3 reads CASSSRGGIQYF. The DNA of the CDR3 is TGCGCCAGCAGCTCCCGGGGTGGCATTCAGTACTTC.

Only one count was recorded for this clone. The CDR3 loop is CASSSRDRQYLLNTEAFF. The DNA for the CDR3 is TGTGCCAGCAGCTCCCGGGACAGACAATATCTTTTGAACACTGAAGCTTTCTTT. The rearrangement joins TRBV7-6 to TRBJ1-1; TRBD1 matches at 7 bases. Germline-derived CDR1 and CDR2 are SGHVS and FNYEAQ. After removal of 4 bases from V and 0 bases from J, the junction contained 14 bases not matched to a gene. This CDR3 region has 18 residues.